These 20 T cell receptor beta chains were sequenced from one sample in a study of graft-versus-host responses after intestinal transplantation. These receptors lack a known antigen. Here immunoSEQ multiplex PCR was the method, and the copy in TCRdb shows in-frame clones only, minus some. The table includes about 90,000 clones, 90% to 95% detected once. The material sequenced was unstimulated CD8+ T cells sorted from spleen or lymph node cells, taken before transplant. These receptors all stem from a human donor who was the organ donor for an intestinal transplant.

This chain joins TRBV2 and TRBJ2-7; 8 bases agree with TRBD1. Germline V lookup: CDR1 SNHLY, CDR2 FYNNEI. J lost 2 bases, V lost 10 bases, and 19 bases had no gene match. This CDR3 region has 17 residues. CDR3 in DNA: TGTGCCACCTACGCGGCCCAGGGACAGGAGACACCCTACGAGCAGTACTTC. Its translation: CATYAAQGQETPYEQYF.

The chain carries TRBV7-9 and TRBJ1-1; 9 nucleotides align to TRBD1. Per germline, CDR1 SEHNR and CDR2 FQNEAQ (reference sequence). This CDR3 is built from 16 residues. V gave up 4 bases and J gave up 0 bases; unmatched junction bases: 6. CDR3 region: CASSSTGTGLNTEAFF. The CDR3 bases are TGTGCCAGCAGCTCTACCGGGACAGGGTTGAACACTGAAGCTTTCTTT. The full variable domain, completed using reference TRBV7-9 and TRBJ1-1, is DTGVSQNPRHKITKRGQNVTFRCDPISEHNRLYWYRQTLGQGPEFLTYFQNEAQLEKSRLLSDRFSAERPKGSFSTLEIQRTEQGDSAMYLCASSSTGTGLNTEAFFGQGTRLTVV.

The chain has TRBV29-1 and TRBJ1-1; no definite D call. V gave up 4 bases and J gave up 3 bases, with 9 bases separating them. This CDR3 has 12 amino acids. The germline gives CDR1 SQVTM, CDR2 ANQGSEA. The CDR3 here is CSVVPGYTEAFF. The CDR3 coding sequence is TGCAGCGTTGTCCCAGGATACACTGAAGCTTTCTTT. Together with reference TRBV29-1 and TRBJ1-1, the CDR3 gives the full variable domain: SAVISQKPSRDICQRGTSLTIQCQVDSQVTMMFWYRQQPGQSLTLIATANQGSEATYESGFVIDKFPISRPNLTFSTLTVSNMSPEDSSIYLCSVVPGYTEAFFGQGTRLTVV.

The rearrangement links TRBV6-4 to TRBJ2-3; D is undetermined. Germline V CDR1 and CDR2: MRHNA, SNTAGT. The CDR3 totals 12 residues. Trimming removed 0 bases from V and 8 bases from J, with 6 bases in between. CDR3 nucleotide sequence: TGTGCCAGCAGTGACTCGACGGGTACGCAGTATTTT. Translation gives CASSDSTGTQYF.

V and J are TRBV19 and TRBJ1-5, with 10 bases that match TRBD1. This CDR3 comprises 15 residues. The junction had 12 bases not matched to a gene; V was cut back by 7 bases and J by 9 bases. Germline-derived CDR1 and CDR2 are LNHDA and SQIVND (reference sequence). CDR3 region: CASTHGTGAARPQHF. The DNA of the CDR3 is TGTGCCAGTACCCACGGGACAGGGGCCGCCCGGCCCCAGCATTTT. Together with reference TRBV19 and TRBJ1-5, the CDR3 gives the full variable domain: DGGITQSPKYLFRKEGQNVTLSCEQNLNHDAMYWYRQDPGQGLRLIYYSQIVNDFQKGDIAEGYSVSREKKESFPLTVTSAQKNPTAFYLCASTHGTGAARPQHFGDGTRLSIL.

CDR3 residues: CASKLGAQPQHF. In nucleotides, the CDR3 is TGTGCCAGTAAGTTGGGGGCTCAGCCCCAGCATTTT. The chain carries TRBV19 and TRBJ1-5; TRBD1 is a possible D gene (6 bases). Per germline, CDR1 LNHDA and CDR2 SQIVND (reference sequence). The CDR3 length is 12 residues. Trimming removed 7 bases at V and 6 bases at J, with 10 bases between.

The V gene is TRBV4-1, the J gene TRBJ1-1, with D maybe TRBD1 (6 bases). The CDR3 extends over 17 amino acids. CDR1 and CDR2 (germline): MGHRA, YSYEKL. Trimming took 2 bases from V and 1 from J, leaving 17 bases between them. CDR3 sequence (DNA): TGCGCCAGCAGCCAACATGAGGGGGAGGGCCCGAACACTGAAGCTTTCTTT. Amino acid sequence: CASSQHEGEGPNTEAFF.

The CDR3 DNA sequence: TGTGCCAGCAGCTTGTATCACAGGGAGGAGCAGTACTTC. It encodes CASSLYHREEQYF. The gene calls are TRBV5-5 and TRBJ2-7, with D possibly TRBD1 on 6 matching bases. CDR3 length equals 13 residues. V shed 1 base and J shed 7 bases, with 12 bases lying between them. CDR1 and CDR2 (germline): SGHKS, YYEKEE (reference sequence).

This chain links TRBV19 with TRBJ1-1; TRBD1 might be the D (6 bases). Between the trimmed V and J ends, which lost 7 bases and 7 bases, there was a span of 10 bases. The CDR3 spans 11 residues. The germline V gene encodes CDR1 LNHDA and CDR2 SQIVND (reference sequence). CDR3 nucleotide sequence: TGTGCCAGTACCACAGGGAATGAAGCTTTCTTT. Translating gives CASTTGNEAFF.

Points on this clone: The junction and the germline gene differ at one end; a read error may be behind it. The chain links TRBV7-6 to TRBJ1-1; no firm D call. Germline V gene data show CDR1 as SGHVS and CDR2 as FNYEAQ. This CDR3 is built from 13 residues. In DNA, the CDR3 is TGTGCCAGCAGCTTACGGAGGAACACTGAAGCTCTCTTT. Its protein is CASSLRRNTEALF.

The chain has TRBV5-5 and TRBJ2-7; D is unresolved. Trimming stripped 4 bases from V and 0 bases from J, with 20 bases between. The CDR3 extends over 17 amino acids. Germline V lookup: CDR1 SGHKS, CDR2 YYEKEE (reference sequence). DNA for the CDR3: TGTGCCAGCAGCAACCAGAATCCCTTGCACTACTCCTACGAGCAGTACTTC. Amino acids: CASSNQNPLHYSYEQYF.

The chain has TRBV9 and TRBJ2-5, with 8 bases matching TRBD2. The junction had 8 bases not matched to a gene; V was cut back by 3 bases and J by 1 base. Germline V gives CDR1 SGDLS, CDR2 YYNGEE. The CDR3 has 16 residues. The CDR3 DNA follows: TGTGCCAGCAGCGCTTACGGGGGGGCCGGCCAAGAGACCCAGTACTTC. The encoded protein is CASSAYGGAGQETQYF.

Only one count was recorded for this clone. The CDR3 DNA reads TGTGCCATCAGTGAACCGAGGGGGAACTCTGGAAACACCATATATTTT. Translating it yields CAISEPRGNSGNTIYF. This rearrangement joins TRBV10-3 to TRBJ1-3; D perhaps matches TRBD1 (6 bases). The germline CDR1 and CDR2 sequences are ENHRY and SYGVKD. Trimming left V 3 bases short and J 0 bases short, with 12 bases between. This CDR3 spans 16 amino acids.

The chain couples TRBV6-1 to TRBJ2-3; 9 nucleotides align to TRBD2. Germline values: CDR1 MNHNS, CDR2 SASEGT. CDR3 size: 14 residues. With V trimmed by 11 bases and J by 5 bases, 11 bases remained unmatched. For the CDR3, the DNA is TGTGCCGCCCTGGCGGGGGGGCATGGAGATACGCAGTATTTT. Its translation: CAALAGGHGDTQYF.

The chain carries TRBV9 and TRBJ1-3, with a tentative D call TRBD1 (6 bases). V dropped 4 bases and J dropped 6 bases, with 32 bases sitting between them. Germline V gene sequence: CDR1 SGDLS, CDR2 YYNGEE. This CDR3 spans 20 amino acids. The CDR3 nucleotides read TGTGCCAGCAGCCAATTGGACAGATTAGAGGACGAGGGTAGTGAAAACACCATATATTTT. This encodes CASSQLDRLEDEGSENTIYF.

This sequence joins TRBV7-6 and TRBJ1-1; D is undetermined. The germline V gene encodes CDR1 SGHVS and CDR2 FNYEAQ. The CDR3 covers 13 residues. Trimming took off 5 bases at V and 1 base at J, with 8 bases between the two ends. CDR3 nucleotide sequence: TGTGCCAGCAGCAGACGGGGGAACACTGAAGCTTTCTTT. Translation: CASSRRGNTEAFF.

The rearrangement joins TRBV7-9 to TRBJ2-7; D perhaps matches TRBD1 (8 bases). The CDR3 is 17 amino acids. In germline, CDR1 is SEHNR, CDR2 FQNEAQ (reference sequence). V was shortened by 3 bases and J by 0 bases, with 18 bases between the two germline ends. CDR3 sequence: CASSFLGQGGPSYEQYF. The CDR3 DNA sequence: TGTGCCAGCAGCTTCCTTGGACAGGGAGGGCCCTCCTACGAGCAGTACTTC.

The CDR3 DNA is TGCGCCAGCAGCCCGCTGGAGGGGCTCGGGGAGCTGTTTTTT. Its protein product is CASSPLEGLGELFF. The chain has TRBV4-1 and TRBJ2-2, with a possible D match to TRBD2 (6 bases). This CDR3 comprises 14 residues. In germline, CDR1 is MGHRA, CDR2 YSYEKL. Trimming took off 4 bases at V and 7 bases at J, with 13 bases between the two ends.

In its sample, this clone was seen once. The rearrangement links TRBV7-3 to TRBJ1-2, with 7 bases fitting TRBD1. The germline V gene encodes CDR1 SGHTA and CDR2 FQGTGA. The CDR3 is 15 amino acids. Trimming at V came to 1 base and at J to 4 bases, leaving 6 bases not matched to a gene. The CDR3 spells CASSLNIGTAYGYTF. In DNA, the CDR3 is TGTGCCAGCAGCTTAAACATCGGGACAGCCTATGGCTACACCTTC.

The chain combines TRBV27 with TRBJ1-2; tentative D call: TRBD1 (6 bases). Germline V gene data show CDR1 as MNHEY and CDR2 as SMNVEV (reference sequence). Deletions cut 2 bases from V and 6 bases from J, with 16 bases between. There are 15 residues in the CDR3. CDR3 residues: CASSLIPGGADGYTF. DNA of the CDR3: TGTGCCAGCAGTTTAATACCGGGGGGCGCCGATGGCTACACCTTC.